The 26 T cell receptor beta chains given below trace back to one sample, sequenced in a study of CD8+ T cells in alopecia areata. RNA was isolated and reverse transcribed to cDNA, the sequencing template. Measured with immunoSEQ multiplex PCR; TCRdb has only the in-frame clones, and not every one. The sample records 170,000 or so clones, roughly 60% being singletons. The sequences come from CD4+ T cells sorted from blood, collected at week 0. These receptors all stem from a human donor with alopecia areata.

This clone came up a few times. The sample contains more than one DNA sequence encoding this CDR3. The J gene is TRBJ2-5, the V gene TRBV29-1, with D perhaps matching TRBD1 (6 bases). CDR1 is SQVTM and CDR2 is ANQGSEA in the germline V gene. V lost 4 bases and J 4 bases, leaving 10 bases between the germline ends. This CDR3 spans 12 amino acids. Written as DNA, the CDR3 is TGCAGCGTTGGGACAGAGGGAGAGACCCAGTACTTC. It is translated as CSVGTEGETQYF.

J is TRBJ2-1 and V is TRBV6-5, with D perhaps matching TRBD1 (6 bases). The CDR3 spans 12 residues. V was cut by 6 bases and J by 8 bases, with 11 bases left in between. Germline V gene data show CDR1 as MNHEY and CDR2 as SVGAGI. The CDR3 is CASSEQGHEQFF. Written as DNA, the CDR3 is TGTGCCAGCAGCGAACAGGGCCATGAGCAGTTCTTC.

The chain recombines TRBV18 with TRBJ1-5; D gene ambiguous. CDR1 is KGHSH, CDR2 LQKENI, per germline. The V gene lost 2 bases and the J gene lost 7 bases, with 9 bases spanning the gap. This CDR3 spans 13 amino acids. The CDR3 is CASSPGQAQPQHF. CDR3 nucleotides: TGTGCCAGCTCACCAGGTCAGGCCCAGCCCCAGCATTTT.

The chain has TRBV2 and TRBJ2-6; D is unresolved. CDR1 is SNHLY and CDR2 is FYNNEI in the germline V gene. The ends were cut back, 2 bases at V and 6 bases at J, with 14 bases in the middle. The CDR3 is made up of 16 amino acids. The CDR3 protein is CASSESLRVQANVLTF. In DNA form, the CDR3 reads TGTGCCAGCAGTGAAAGCCTCAGAGTACAGGCCAACGTCCTGACTTTC.

This chain uses TRBV7-8 with TRBJ2-7; 7 bases match TRBD1. The CDR3 covers 12 residues. The J segment lost 8 bases and the V segment lost 5 bases, leaving 6 bases of the junction unmatched. Germline CDR1 and CDR2: SGHVS and FQNEAQ. The CDR3, as DNA: TGTGCCAGCAGCGTAGGGGGACAGCAGCAGTACTTC. This codes for CASSVGGQQQYF.

The chain employs TRBV30 and TRBJ2-6, with D unresolved. The V gene's germline CDR1 is GTSNPN and CDR2 SVGIG (reference sequence). This CDR3 has 13 amino acids. With 6 bases removed from V and 0 bases from J, the gap between germline ends came to 6 bases. CDR3 nucleotides: TGTGCCTGTTCGATCTCTGGGGCCAACGTCCTGACTTTC. This encodes CACSISGANVLTF.

This clone was counted between two and nine times. This chain uses TRBV7-8 with TRBJ2-7; TRBD2 aligns across 13 bases. Trimming removed 6 bases from V and 2 bases from J; junction bases left unmatched: 4. Germline lookup yields CDR1 SGHVS and CDR2 FQNEAQ. The CDR3 sequence is 15 residues long. The CDR3 bases are TGTGCCAGCAGTCGTGGGACTAGCGGGGCCTACGAGCAGTACTTC. Translated, it gives CASSRGTSGAYEQYF.

The chain uses TRBV15 and TRBJ1-1, with 7 bases fitting TRBD1. This CDR3 spans 14 amino acids. Germline CDR1 LNHNV, CDR2 YYDKDF (reference sequence). Unmatched junction bases numbered 3, after V lost 4 bases and J lost 1 base. The CDR3 DNA reads TGTGCCACCAGCACCAGGGACAGGAACACTGAAGCTTTCTTT. Translated: CATSTRDRNTEAFF.

The chain recombines TRBV4-3 with TRBJ2-2; 8 nucleotides match TRBD1. This CDR3 is 15 amino acids long. The ends lost 2 bases at V and 4 bases at J; junction bases unmatched: 3. Germline-derived CDR1 and CDR2 are LGHNA and YSLEER. The CDR3 protein is CASSQQGAGTGELFF. The CDR3 DNA reads TGCGCCAGCAGCCAACAGGGGGCGGGCACCGGGGAGCTGTTTTTT.

This sequence joins TRBV11-1 and TRBJ2-7; 10 nucleotides agree with TRBD2. The germline V gene encodes CDR1 SGHAT and CDR2 FQDESV (reference sequence). With 2 bases clipped from V and 1 base from J, the junction kept 11 bases outside the gene matches. The CDR3 is 18 residues long. The DNA of the CDR3 is TGTGCCAGCAGCTTAAGCGGTCTGGCTAGCGGGGGATCCTACGAGCAGTACTTC. The encoded protein is CASSLSGLASGGSYEQYF. The variable domain in full, completed from reference TRBV11-1 and TRBJ2-7, reads EAEVAQSPRYKITEKSQAVAFWCDPISGHATLYWYRQILGQGPELLVQFQDESVVDDSQLPKDRFSAERLKGVDSTLKIQPAELGDSAMYLCASSLSGLASGGSYEQYFGPGTRLTVT.

This chain links TRBV25-1 with TRBJ2-7; tentative D call: TRBD2 (6 bases). Germline CDR1 MGHDK, CDR2 SYGVNS. This CDR3 has 15 amino acids. V was pared by 1 base and J by 6 bases, with 16 bases between. CDR3 coding DNA: TGTGCCAGCAGTGAATTTCGGGGGTCGGGTGCCGAGCAGTACTTC. It encodes CASSEFRGSGAEQYF.

V and J are TRBV29-1 and TRBJ1-1; 10 bases fit TRBD1. Per germline, CDR1 SQVTM and CDR2 ANQGSEA. J gave up 4 bases and V 5 bases, and 10 bases lay outside the gene matches. The CDR3 length is 15 residues. The CDR3 sequence: CSVQFPGQGFTEAFF. DNA for the CDR3: TGCAGCGTTCAATTCCCGGGACAGGGGTTCACTGAAGCTTTCTTT.

This clone was picked up one time. The V and J genes are TRBV29-1 and TRBJ1-2; no clear D. V lost 7 bases, J lost 1 base, and 10 bases lay in between. The length of the CDR3 is 12 residues. Germline values: CDR1 SQVTM, CDR2 ANQGSEA. CDR3 sequence reads: CSGRINNYGYTF. CDR3 DNA: TGCAGCGGAAGGATTAATAACTATGGCTACACCTTC.

In this sample, this clone turned up many times. The chain links TRBV7-8 to TRBJ2-2, with D possibly matching TRBD1 (5 bases). Deletions cut 5 bases from V and 1 base from J, with 11 bases between. CDR3 length equals 15 residues. Per the germline V gene, CDR1 is SGHVS and CDR2 is FQNEAQ. The CDR3 loop reads CASSTQTGNTGELFF. CDR3 sequence (DNA): TGTGCCAGCAGCACCCAAACAGGGAACACCGGGGAGCTGTTTTTT.

The genes are TRBV30 and TRBJ1-3; no firm D call. V was clipped by 0 bases and J by 0 bases, with 9 bases between them. The V gene's germline CDR1 is GTSNPN and CDR2 SVGIG (reference sequence). CDR3 length equals 15 residues. The CDR3 loop reads CAWSVGFSSGNTIYF. In nucleotides, the CDR3 is TGTGCCTGGAGTGTAGGGTTTAGCTCTGGAAACACCATATATTTT.

The genes are TRBV5-6 and TRBJ2-1; TRBD1 might be the D (6 bases). CDR3 size: 11 residues. In germline, CDR1 is SGHDT, CDR2 YYEEEE. The ends were cut back, 5 bases at V and 11 bases at J, with 11 bases in the middle. The CDR3 nucleotides are TGTGCCAGCAGTTCAGGGGTACAGCAGTTCTTC. This codes for CASSSGVQQFF.

The chain links TRBV9 to TRBJ2-3, with D unclear. Germline V gives CDR1 SGDLS, CDR2 YYNGEE. The CDR3 has 15 amino acids. V dropped 0 bases and J dropped 0 bases, with 8 bases sitting between them. The CDR3 DNA sequence: TGTGCCAGCAGCGTAGGAGATTCTAGCACAGATACGCAGTATTTT. It is translated as CASSVGDSSTDTQYF.

The chain has TRBV18 and TRBJ2-5, with a tentative D call TRBD1 (6 bases). CDR1 is KGHSH, CDR2 LQKENI, per germline. Trimming stripped 2 bases from V and 5 bases from J, with 9 bases between. The CDR3 covers 13 residues. CDR3 nucleotide sequence: TGTGCCAGCTCACCAGGGCAGGGGGAGACCCAGTACTTC. Its translation: CASSPGQGETQYF. Complete variable domain (other parts from reference TRBV18 and TRBJ2-5): NAGVMQNPRHLVRRRGQEARLRCSPMKGHSHVYWYRQLPEEGLKFMVYLQKENIIDESGMPKERFSAEFPKEGPSILRIQQVVRGDSAAYFCASSPGQGETQYFGPGTRLLVL.

V and J are TRBV6-5 and TRBJ2-5; no clear D. This CDR3 is built from 13 residues. Trimming removed 2 bases at V and 5 bases at J, with 9 bases between. From germline, CDR1 is MNHEY and CDR2 SVGAGI. The CDR3 DNA follows: TGTGCCAGCAGTTACGGGTCCGGTGAGACCCAGTACTTC. Protein product: CASSYGSGETQYF.

This clone was found a few times. The chain couples TRBV9 to TRBJ1-2; a possible D gene is TRBD1 (5 bases). The CDR3 contains 15 residues. CDR1 is SGDLS, CDR2 YYNGEE, per germline. V was trimmed by 0 bases and J by 8 bases, leaving 17 bases between them. As DNA, the CDR3 is TGTGCCAGCAGCGTAGCCGATCTCAGGGCGAGGGGCTACACCTTC. Protein product: CASSVADLRARGYTF.

This clone has more than one count but fewer than ten. The chain uses TRBV7-2 and TRBJ1-5, with 7 positions matching TRBD1. The CDR3 has 15 amino acids. CDR1 is SGHTA, CDR2 FQGNSA, per germline. The trim removed 4 bases at V and 7 bases at J, leaving 10 bases unmatched. CDR3 DNA sequence: TGTGCCAGCAGCTCATGGACAGGCCGCGAGCAGCCCCAGCATTTT. It codes for CASSSWTGREQPQHF.

This CDR3 is CAWSVLGNSYEQYF. CDR3 nucleotide sequence: TGTGCCTGGAGTGTATTGGGCAACAGCTACGAGCAGTACTTC. The chain couples TRBV30 to TRBJ2-7; D gene unclear. The V end lost 0 bases, the J end lost 3 bases, and 12 bases lay between the germline ends. Germline V gene sequence: CDR1 GTSNPN, CDR2 SVGIG (reference sequence). The CDR3 has 14 residues.

The chain combines TRBV12-5 with TRBJ2-1; D is uncertain. Trimming stripped 8 bases from V and 6 bases from J, with 11 bases between. The germline V gene has CDR1 LGHNT and CDR2 FRNRAP. The CDR3 contains 12 residues. DNA of the CDR3: TGTGCTAGTCGGTCACAAGGCAATGAGCAGTTCTTC. Protein sequence: CASRSQGNEQFF.

The V call is TRBV27, the J call TRBJ2-7; D possibly uses TRBD1 or TRBD2 (5 bases each). Trimming stripped 3 bases from V and 6 bases from J, with 15 bases between. The length of the CDR3 is 14 residues. From germline, CDR1 is MNHEY and CDR2 SMNVEV (reference sequence). CDR3 loop: CASSFGLAGSEQYF. CDR3 nucleotide sequence: TGTGCCAGCAGTTTTGGGTTGGCAGGGAGCGAGCAGTACTTC.

The genes are TRBV9 and TRBJ1-2, with D hard to call. CDR3 length equals 12 residues. The germline V gene has CDR1 SGDLS and CDR2 YYNGEE. With 0 bases removed from V and 2 bases from J, the gap between germline ends came to 2 bases. CDR3 sequence (DNA): TGTGCCAGCAGCGTAGACAACTATGGCTACACCTTC. Translating it yields CASSVDNYGYTF.

The chain joins TRBV5-1 to TRBJ1-5; a possible D gene is TRBD1 (6 bases). In germline, CDR1 is SGHRS, CDR2 YFSETQ. The CDR3 consists of 14 residues. With 3 bases removed from V and 1 base from J, the gap between germline ends came to 8 bases. CDR3 residues: CASSSGGSNQPQHF. The CDR3 coding sequence is TGCGCCAGCAGCTCGGGGGGCAGCAATCAGCCCCAGCATTTT.